These 26 T cell receptor beta chains originate from one sample sequenced in a study of cytomegalovirus exposure and HLA in healthy donors (dated by TCRdb to between 2016 and 2019). Library prep was done by the immunoSEQ multiplex PCR assay. For the multiplex PCR, a mixture combining 60 forward primers for TCR Vbeta segments and 13 reverse primers for TCR Jbeta segments was used. This immuneACCESS table, as held by TCRdb, lists in-frame sequences with V and J called but not all clones. Of the missing ones, under half trace to an unresolved V gene in checked studies; the others have no known cause. Across this sample there are some 98,000 clones, with around 70% seen only once. About 2.5% of the sample is held by the ten biggest clonotypes. Material: PBMCs. These TCRs come from a man aged 50 to 60 in good health and CMV-seronegative.

The chain carries TRBV11-2 and TRBJ1-1; tentatively, D is TRBD1 (6 bases). The CDR3 spans 13 residues. V gave up 5 bases and J gave up 7 bases, with 14 bases separating them. The V gene's germline CDR1 is SGHAT and CDR2 FQNNGV. CDR3: CASSLRQDREAFF. CDR3 DNA: TGTGCCAGCAGCCTCCGACAGGATCGTGAAGCTTTCTTT.

This clone was counted between two and nine times. V is TRBV30 and J is TRBJ1-1; D possibly corresponds to TRBD1 (6 bases). V lost 1 base and J lost 4, with 10 bases in between. This CDR3 region has 13 residues. Looked up from germline, CDR1 is GTSNPN and CDR2 is SVGIG (reference sequence). The CDR3 loop is CAWSAGVRTEAFF. The CDR3 nucleotides are TGTGCCTGGAGTGCAGGGGTCCGCACTGAAGCTTTCTTT. Together with reference TRBV30 and TRBJ1-1, the CDR3 gives the full variable domain: SQTIHQWPATLVQPVGSPLSLECTVEGTSNPNLYWYRQAAGRGLQLLFYSVGIGQISSEVPQNLSASRPQDRQFILSSKKLLLSDSGFYLCAWSAGVRTEAFFGQGTRLTVV.

This chain uses TRBV2 with TRBJ2-3; D possibly corresponds to TRBD1 (6 bases). Trimming took 4 bases from V and 4 from J, leaving 12 bases between them. The CDR3 sequence is 14 residues long. Germline CDR1 is SNHLY and CDR2 is FYNNEI. The CDR3 bases are TGTGCCAGCAGTGTACAGGGTGAGGCAGATACGCAGTATTTT. Its translation: CASSVQGEADTQYF.

This clone was observed a few times. V is TRBV6-5 and J is TRBJ2-1; D gene ambiguous. CDR1 MNHEY and CDR2 SVGAGI come from the germline V gene. The CDR3 length is 13 residues. With 6 bases removed from V and 8 bases from J, the gap between germline ends came to 14 bases. The DNA for the CDR3 is TGTGCCAGCAGGACTCCTTTTTGGGATGAGCAGTTCTTC. Amino acid sequence: CASRTPFWDEQFF.

The chain uses TRBV7-3 and TRBJ2-1; D ambiguous. Germline V gene sequence: CDR1 SGHTA, CDR2 FQGTGA. V lost 2 bases, J lost 1 base, and 9 bases lay in between. This CDR3 contains 15 residues. CDR3 bases: TGTGCCAGCAGCTTAGACGGCGGATCCTACAATGAGCAGTTCTTC. Protein: CASSLDGGSYNEQFF.

V is TRBV12-1 and J is TRBJ2-5; TRBD1, as called in the table, went unchecked against the DNA. TRBV12-1 is noted as a pseudogene. This CDR3 region has 21 residues. CDR3 residues: CASSSGAQGASPTGRKETQYF. CDR3 nucleotides: TGTGCCAGCAGCTCAGGAGCTCAAGGGGCCTCCCCTACGGGCCGAAAAGAGACCCAGTACTTC.

The J gene is TRBJ2-1, the V gene TRBV28; 8 bases line up with TRBD2. After removal of 6 bases from V and 6 bases from J, the junction contained 10 bases not matched to a gene. The CDR3 covers 15 residues. Per germline, CDR1 MDHEN and CDR2 SYDVKM. CDR3 nucleotide sequence: TGTGCCAGCAGGGGAGCGGGAGAGGGGACCAATGAGCAGTTCTTC. Amino acids: CASRGAGEGTNEQFF.

This chain connects TRBV28 to TRBJ1-1, with a possible D match to TRBD1 (5 bases). V was clipped by 6 bases and J by 4 bases, with 6 bases between them. CDR3 length: 11 residues. CDR1 and CDR2 from the germline V gene are MDHEN and SYDVKM. The CDR3 loop reads CASRGGTEAFF. In DNA form, the CDR3 reads TGTGCCAGCAGGGGGGGCACTGAAGCTTTCTTT.

The chain employs TRBV25-1 and TRBJ1-2; 8 nucleotides match TRBD1. The V gene end was trimmed by 6 bases and the J gene end by 3 bases; junction bases not matched to a gene: 12. From germline, CDR1 is MGHDK and CDR2 SYGVNS. CDR3 length: 16 amino acids. CDR3 bases: TGTGCCAGCAGGGGGTCTAAGGACAGGGACTACTATGGCTACACCTTC. Its protein product is CASRGSKDRDYYGYTF.

This sequence joins TRBV9 and TRBJ2-1; 9 nucleotides line up with TRBD1. The junction had 13 bases not matched to a gene; V was cut back by 3 bases and J by 6 bases. CDR3 length equals 17 residues. Looked up from germline, CDR1 is SGDLS and CDR2 is YYNGEE. The CDR3 DNA reads as TGTGCCAGCAGCGAGGACAGGGGATTGGTCGGAAGCAATGAGCAGTTCTTC. It translates to CASSEDRGLVGSNEQFF.

The chain employs TRBV2 and TRBJ2-7, with D tentatively TRBD1 (6 bases). Trimming shortened V by 1 base and J by 0 bases, and 19 bases separated the two germline ends. There are 18 residues in the CDR3. The germline V gene has CDR1 SNHLY and CDR2 FYNNEI. The CDR3 loop is CASSEGGLRGHFSYEQYF. CDR3 bases: TGTGCCAGCAGTGAAGGGGGCCTCAGGGGACATTTCTCCTACGAGCAGTACTTC.

This rearrangement joins TRBV28 to TRBJ1-2; tentatively, D is TRBD1 (5 bases). V lost 5 bases to trimming and J lost 0 bases, with 19 bases between them. This CDR3 region has 17 residues. Looked up from germline, CDR1 is MDHEN and CDR2 is SYDVKM. The CDR3 coding sequence is TGTGCCAGCAGTACCCCAGCTTCAGGGAACACTAACTATGGCTACACCTTC. As protein: CASSTPASGNTNYGYTF.

This chain uses TRBV28 with TRBJ1-6; D not resolved. The CDR3 has 13 amino acids. Per germline, CDR1 MDHEN and CDR2 SYDVKM. V was shortened by 8 bases and J by 7 bases, with 12 bases between the two germline ends. CDR3 DNA: TGTGCCAGCTGCCGTTCTAAGAATTCACCCCTCCACTTT. Protein product: CASCRSKNSPLHF.

V gene TRBV5-6 combines with J gene TRBJ1-4, with no clear D. The CDR3 loop spans 13 amino acids. Germline V lookup: CDR1 SGHDT, CDR2 YYEEEE. The V gene lost 0 bases and the J gene lost 4 bases, with 4 bases spanning the gap. CDR3 loop: CASSLGLNEKLFF. The CDR3 coding sequence is TGTGCCAGCAGCTTGGGTCTTAATGAAAAACTGTTTTTT.

This clone was detected a few times. J is TRBJ1-3 and V is TRBV5-4, with D perhaps matching TRBD1 (5 bases). The CDR3 covers 15 residues. The ends were cut back, 5 bases at V and 1 base at J, with 13 bases in the middle. Per the germline V gene, CDR1 is SGHNT and CDR2 is YYREEE (reference sequence). CDR3 in DNA: TGTGCCAGCAGACAGGACGGTGGATCTGGAAACACCATATATTTT. It codes for CASRQDGGSGNTIYF.

The table lists this clone with many counts. CDR3 bases: TGTGCCAGCAGCTCCAGGGGAATAGAGGTTGGCTACACCTTC. It codes for CASSSRGIEVGYTF. The chain has TRBV5-6 and TRBJ1-2; a weak D match, TRBD1 (6 bases). CDR3 length: 14 amino acids. Trimming took off 3 bases at V and 7 bases at J, with 16 bases between the two ends. In germline, CDR1 is SGHDT, CDR2 YYEEEE. Full variable domain (missing parts from reference TRBV5-6 and TRBJ1-2): DAGVTQSPTHLIKTRGQQVTLRCSPKSGHDTVSWYQQALGQGPQFIFQYYEEEERQRGNFPDRFSGHQFPNYSSELNVNALLLGDSALYLCASSSRGIEVGYTFGSGTRLTVV.

V is TRBV29-1 and J is TRBJ2-7, with D hard to call. V lost 3 bases and J 2 bases, leaving 8 bases between the germline ends. The CDR3 sequence is 12 residues long. Germline loops: CDR1 SQVTM, CDR2 ANQGSEA. The CDR3 region is CSVEGHTYEQYF. CDR3 coding DNA: TGCAGCGTTGAGGGCCACACCTACGAGCAGTACTTC.

The chain uses TRBV6-6 and TRBJ1-3; D is unclear. Trimming shortened V by 5 bases and J by 0 bases, and 5 bases separated the two germline ends. The CDR3 spans 13 residues. CDR1 is MNHNY, CDR2 SVGAGI, per germline (reference sequence). CDR3 in amino acids: CASSLSSGNTIYF. The CDR3 DNA reads as TGTGCCAGCAGTCTCAGCTCTGGAAACACCATATATTTT.

CDR3 region: CSVEYSGRTDTQYF. The CDR3 nucleotides read TGCAGCGTCGAATATAGCGGGCGGACAGATACGCAGTATTTT. The chain employs TRBV29-1 and TRBJ2-3; the match to TRBD2 covers 7 bases. The CDR3 contains 14 residues. From germline, CDR1 is SQVTM and CDR2 ANQGSEA. Trimming at V came to 6 bases and at J to 3 bases, leaving 9 bases not matched to a gene.

The rearrangement uses TRBV5-6 and TRBJ2-3; 7 bases fit TRBD1. V gave up 3 bases and J gave up 6 bases; unmatched junction bases: 4. Germline V gene data show CDR1 as SGHDT and CDR2 as YYEEEE. The CDR3 covers 13 residues. CDR3 in amino acids: CASSWARGDTQYF. The CDR3 coding sequence is TGTGCCAGCAGCTGGGCCAGGGGGGATACGCAGTATTTT.

The DNA of the CDR3 is TGTGCCAGCAGCTTAGCCAGCGGTAGGGTCGGGGAGCTGTTTTTT. Translation: CASSLASGRVGELFF. This chain joins TRBV7-2 and TRBJ2-2, with D possibly TRBD2 on 5 matching bases. CDR1 and CDR2 from the germline V gene are SGHTA and FQGNSA. The CDR3 contains 15 residues. V shed 0 bases and J shed 7 bases, with 12 bases lying between them.

CDR3 sequence reads: CASSKDRAADTQYF. CDR3 sequence (DNA): TGTGCCAGCAGCAAGGACAGGGCGGCAGATACGCAGTATTTT. J is TRBJ2-3 and V is TRBV2; TRBD1 agrees at 8 bases. CDR1 SNHLY and CDR2 FYNNEI come from the germline V gene. This CDR3 has 14 residues. The V gene end was trimmed by 6 bases and the J gene end by 4 bases; junction bases not matched to a gene: 6.

The rearrangement links TRBV10-3 to TRBJ2-4; D remains ambiguous. The CDR3 spans 15 residues. The germline CDR1 and CDR2 sequences are ENHRY and SYGVKD. The V gene lost 2 bases and the J gene lost 2 bases, with 10 bases spanning the gap. This chain's CDR3 is CAISEVYGSKNIQYF. In DNA, the CDR3 is TGTGCCATCAGTGAGGTGTACGGGTCCAAAAACATTCAGTACTTC.

The chain carries TRBV13 and TRBJ2-3; 11 nucleotides align to TRBD2. CDR1 and CDR2 (germline): PRHDT, FYEKMQ (reference sequence). The CDR3 covers 16 residues. Trimming took 2 bases from V and 2 from J; bases not matched to a gene: 3. CDR3 sequence reads: CASSLRLAGPTDTQYF. The DNA of the CDR3 is TGTGCCAGCAGCTTAAGACTAGCGGGACCCACAGATACGCAGTATTTT.

The rearrangement uses TRBV19 and TRBJ2-1; 7 bases map to TRBD1. This CDR3 is 15 amino acids long. The germline CDR1 and CDR2 sequences are LNHDA and SQIVND (reference sequence). With V trimmed by 5 bases and J by 0 bases, 4 bases remained unmatched. CDR3 region: CASSRTGSSYNEQFF. Here the CDR3 DNA reads TGTGCCAGTAGTCGGACAGGCAGCTCCTACAATGAGCAGTTCTTC. Full variable domain (missing parts from reference TRBV19 and TRBJ2-1): DGGITQSPKYLFRKEGQNVTLSCEQNLNHDAMYWYRQDPGQGLRLIYYSQIVNDFQKGDIAEGYSVSREKKESFPLTVTSAQKNPTAFYLCASSRTGSSYNEQFFGPGTRLTVL.

The genes are TRBV11-2 and TRBJ2-7; D may be TRBD2 (6 bases). This CDR3 has 16 residues. Germline lookup yields CDR1 SGHAT and CDR2 FQNNGV. With 2 bases removed from V and 3 bases from J, the gap between germline ends came to 17 bases. The CDR3 region has the DNA TGTGCCAGCAGCTTAAGATCCCGAGGCGGGATCTACGAGCAGTACTTC. Its protein product is CASSLRSRGGIYEQYF.